This T cell receptor beta chain derives from a study of T cells in Graves' hyperthyroidism and ophthalmopathy (dated by TCRdb to between 2019 and 2020). With respect to the entire study: Peripheral blood was sampled at the time of initial diagnosis, prior to any treatment. A discovery cohort of around 98 patients, approximately 45 with Graves' ophthalmopathy and about 58 with stable Graves' hyperthyroidism, was used to find distinguishing TCR V-J signatures. Prospective prediction of ophthalmopathy was tested in an independent validation cohort consisting of fewer than 20 hyperthyroidism patients and some 17 patients who later progressed to ophthalmopathy. The 100 discovery patients were randomly split 7:3 into training and test sets. Thyroid tissue and blood T-cell repertoires from six or seven Graves' hyperthyroidism patients were also compared in the study. After sampling, hyperthyroidism patients received methimazole starting at 30 mg daily, and ophthalmopathy patients received high-dose intravenous methylprednisolone. According to the paper, TCR Vbeta CDR3 sequencing was carried out on some 140 peripheral blood samples, which came from over 40 ophthalmopathy, around 75 hyperthyroidism and approximately 17 progressor patients. Overall study results and their limits: Most expanded thyroid clonotypes (frequency above 0.001) were also found in blood, which suggests that blood repertoires may mirror thyroid immune responses. In validation, progression to ophthalmopathy was predicted by the model with around 70% sensitivity and 72% to 85% specificity, a median of 6.5 months before onset. A 13 V-J signature model separated ophthalmopathy from stable hyperthyroidism, with roughly 88% sensitivity and roughly 81% specificity in cross-validation and 80%/75% in testing. Sample size was not statistically predetermined, and blinding of investigators to group allocation was not performed.

Amplification of TCR beta CDR3 regions was carried out from RNA transcripts. The TCR CDR3 was subjected to a first round of RT-PCR using the HTBI primer set and the Qiagen OneStep RT-PCR kit. The libraries were constructed in a second round of multiplex PCR and then size-selected and purified. Sequencing of the libraries was done on an Illumina HiSeq2000 using paired-end 100 bp reads. As for the authors' bioinformatics: SOAPnuke was used to process the raw data, throwing out any read that contained adapters or uncalled bases, had a mean Phred below 15, or lacked an exact constant-primer or identifier match. COPE v1.2.5 was used to merge high-quality paired reads, and clonotypes were defined as unique nucleotide sequences. MiTCR v1.1 was used to align the clonotypes against IMGT TRBV, TRBD and TRBJ reference segments. Only V-J combinations with frequency above 0.0001, covering 99.2% of repertoires, were analysed. The TCS score was defined as the ratio of F50 (clonal expansion) to E x V (chaos), calculated using BLOSUM62-based TCRdist between CDR3 peptides within each V-J. Welch's t-statistics and random forest reduced roughly 530 V-J features to about 13, which were used in a naive Bayes classifier (R e1071). The similarity between thyroid and blood repertoires was quantified using the Morisita-Horn index. TCRdb redid the processing of the public reads, applying fastp at Q25 and MiXCR, and retained in-frame beta chains. When rows share a CDR3 protein, they turn into one entry using the most common DNA and genes. TCRdb, not the authors, supplied the V and J calls. This sample comprises about 59,000 distinct CDR3 sequences, approximately 57% of them detected only once. Together, the top ten hold approximately 3.4% of the sample.

CDR1 and CDR2 (DFQATT, SNEGSKA) derive from the germline V gene (reference sequence). The CDR3, cysteine through phenylalanine, is 14 amino acids long. Of all the DNA, just the CDR3 is kept, 42 bases in frame from base 1. V lost 5 bases and J lost 4 bases, and the count of bases not matched to a germline gene is 5. A note on this clonotype: No cognate antigen has been identified for it. Base qualities are not recorded, but no much larger clone differs from it by a single base.

Ophthalmopathy patients had moderately to severely active disease, Clinical Activity Score of at least 3, NOSPECS grade of at least 4, and duration under 3 months. Any patient with an uncontrolled infection, another autoimmune disease, pregnancy or lactation was excluded. Diagnoses were established on the basis of clinical symptoms, serum thyroxine and TRAb, thyroid ultrasound, and orbital computed tomography. PBMCs were separated from approximately 9.9 ml of fresh peripheral blood using Ficoll-Paque density gradient centrifugation. Total RNA was extracted using Trizol reagent, and RNA quality was assessed on an Agilent 2100 Bioanalyzer.

This receptor was obtained from a woman aged 60 to 75 with Graves' ophthalmopathy. The sample comprised blood. The chain is assembled from TRBV20-1 and TRBJ2-3, with 11 junctional bases fitting TRBD2. The DNA sequence is TGCAGTGCTGTCCCGGGACTAGCGGCAGATACGCAGTATTTT. Translation gives CSAVPGLAADTQYF.